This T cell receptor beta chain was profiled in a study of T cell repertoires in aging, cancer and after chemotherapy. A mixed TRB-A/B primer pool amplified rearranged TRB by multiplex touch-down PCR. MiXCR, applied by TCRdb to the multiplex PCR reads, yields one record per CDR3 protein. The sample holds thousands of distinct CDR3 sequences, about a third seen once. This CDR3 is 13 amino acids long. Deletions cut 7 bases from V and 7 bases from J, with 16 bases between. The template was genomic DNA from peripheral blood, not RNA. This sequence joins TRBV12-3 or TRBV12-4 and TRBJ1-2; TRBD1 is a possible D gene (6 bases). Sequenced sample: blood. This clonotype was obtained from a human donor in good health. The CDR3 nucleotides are TGTGCCAGCACCAGCCGGGGGGCACTTGGCTACACCTTC. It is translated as CASTSRGALGYTF.